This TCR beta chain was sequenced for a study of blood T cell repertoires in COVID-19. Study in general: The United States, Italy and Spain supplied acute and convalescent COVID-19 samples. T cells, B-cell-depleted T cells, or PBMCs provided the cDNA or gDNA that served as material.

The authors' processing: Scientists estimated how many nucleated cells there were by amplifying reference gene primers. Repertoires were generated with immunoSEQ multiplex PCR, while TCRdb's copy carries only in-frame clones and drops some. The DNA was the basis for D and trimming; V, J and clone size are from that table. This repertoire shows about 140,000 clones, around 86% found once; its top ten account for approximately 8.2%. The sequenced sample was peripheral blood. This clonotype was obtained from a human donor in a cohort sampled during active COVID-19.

CDR3 protein: CASSPAGYGSTDTQYF. CDR3 nucleotide sequence: TGTGCCAGCAGTCCCGCCGGGTACGGCTCCACAGATACGCAGTATTTT. The gene calls are TRBV27 and TRBJ2-3; D remains ambiguous. The CDR3 runs 16 residues. V shed 5 bases and J shed 2 bases, with 17 bases lying between them. CDR1 is MNHEY and CDR2 is SMNVEV in the germline V gene (reference sequence).